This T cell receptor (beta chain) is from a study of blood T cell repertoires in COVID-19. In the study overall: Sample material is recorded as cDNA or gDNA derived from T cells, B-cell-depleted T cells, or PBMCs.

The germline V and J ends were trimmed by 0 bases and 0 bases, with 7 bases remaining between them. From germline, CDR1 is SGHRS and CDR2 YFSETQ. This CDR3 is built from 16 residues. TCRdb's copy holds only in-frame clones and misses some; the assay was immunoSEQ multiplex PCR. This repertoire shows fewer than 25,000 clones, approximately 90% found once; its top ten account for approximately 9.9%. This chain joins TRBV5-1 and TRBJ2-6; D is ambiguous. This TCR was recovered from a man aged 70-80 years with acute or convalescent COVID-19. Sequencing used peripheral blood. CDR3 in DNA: TGCGCCAGCAGCTTGGGGAGCAACTCTGGGGCCAACGTCCTGACTTTC. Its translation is CASSLGSNSGANVLTF.